One TCR beta chain is described in this entry. Its antigen is unknown. The input lacks base qualities; no much larger clone sits a single base away. This sample was taken from a study of cytomegalovirus exposure and HLA in healthy donors (dated by TCRdb to 2016 to 2017). The study in broad terms: In an earlier analysis of approximately 500 of the donors, less than 350 Gb of sequence data and 100 million or so unique TCR beta sequences from 150 million to 200 million T cells were reported. An early release covering roughly 600 HLA-typed donors comprised roughly 300 gigabases of sequencing data and tens of millions of unique TCR sequences. Of the approximately 400 genotyped donors, approximately 83% fell in the genetic ancestry cluster associated with self-reported Caucasian donors. The study aimed to test whether cataloging public T cell receptors could reveal signatures of past pathogen exposure. The study profiled the T cell repertoires of about 720 subjects by immunosequencing and related them to cytomegalovirus serostatus. A separate validation cohort of about 110 different subjects was used in addition to the approximately 670-subject first cohort. The study combined high-throughput TCR immunosequencing, statistical association of individual TCRs with disease status, and machine learning to predict cytomegalovirus infection status. A later analysis re-examined previously published TCR beta repertoires from several hundred donors and added high-resolution HLA genotyping to investigate patterns of TCR occurrence. The later analysis used no new phenotypic data to find candidate immune exposures, relying instead on TCR beta sequences and their occurrence across donors. An earlier analysis of approximately 630 of the donors applied high-throughput TCR beta sequencing to assess whether each TCR beta V gene segment acted as functional or pseudogenic. Donor age, sex, ethnicity and CMV serostatus were compiled alongside the repertoire data. A later genetic analysis used genome-wide SNP genotypes for about three fifths of the 666 donors, treating that subset as a discovery cohort. Every discovery cohort repertoire had been produced on one sequencing platform. Both class I and class II loci were covered by HLA typing, at four-digit resolution. The number of typed donors differed by locus: about 629-640 for A, B, C, DRB1 and DQB1; 522 for DQA1; roughly 600 for DPA1; and around 470 for DPB1. About 5 DR-DQ haplotypes were handled as single units for association and clustering, since linkage in the cohort was strong. Among roughly 400 genotyped donors of the cohort, an average of approximately 240,000 unique TCR beta nucleotide sequences were sequenced per donor, roughly a sixth of them non-productive.

The receptor library was made with the immunoSEQ multiplex PCR assay. The multiplex PCR relied on a mix of 60 forward primers for TCR Vbeta segments and 13 reverse primers for TCR Jbeta segments. The CDR3 region of rearranged TCR beta genes was amplified from genomic DNA with a multiplex PCR assay. Amplified TCR beta libraries were sequenced as 87-base-pair reads on the Illumina HiSeq System. The original pipeline was this. A later analysis tallied 80 million to 95 million unique TCR beta chains across the approximately 670 repertoires, and some 10 million of those chains were shared by two or more donors. A nearest-neighbor algorithm error-corrected the raw reads and collapsed the reads into unique sequences, merging closely related sequences to remove PCR and sequencing errors. CDR3 sequences were aligned to IMGT reference sequences to assign V, D and J gene segments. For a sequence to be retained, a match of at least six nucleotides was required to both a V gene segment and a J gene segment. A rearrangement counted as productive if the CDR3 had no stop codons and remained in frame with V and J, and every other rearrangement counted as non-productive. Following IMGT convention, CDR3 was defined as the stretch from the second conserved V-encoded cysteine up to the conserved J-encoded phenylalanine. In an earlier analysis of just under 600 of the donors, sequences lacking an unambiguous match to a single V gene segment were excluded. An earlier analysis of a few hundred of the donors called V segments functional above 56.7% productive rearrangements and segregating when the between-donor standard deviation exceeded 5%. A statistical classification framework was built for diagnosing cytomegalovirus status from the catalog of TCR beta chain sequences. V and J gene assignment, in a later analysis, came from comparing TCR nucleotide sequences with IMGT/GENE-DB human TR gene sequences. A later analysis assigned CDR3 sequences and most-parsimonious VDJ recombination scenarios with the TCRdist pipeline. In a later analysis, every TCR beta chain was defined by the combination of its CDR3 amino acid sequence and its V-gene family, and reads without a unique V-gene family were dropped. To address suspected cross-contamination and a sequencing artifact, a later analysis removed roughly 640 highly shared, low-generation-probability nucleotide sequences. In a later analysis, a clonal expansion index was calculated for each public chain from normalized within-repertoire ranks of inferred template counts. Generation probabilities in a later analysis came from a VDJ recombination model fitted to out-of-frame rearrangements, and those results were checked against IGoR. In a later analysis, TCR-TCR, TCR-HLA and TCR-CMV co-occurrence was scored with hypergeometric tests, and a repertoire-size bias correction was applied to TCR pairs. False discovery rates were estimated in a later analysis by permuting HLA or CMV assignments 20 times. A later analysis grouped co-occurring TCRs with DBSCAN, adding TCRdist sequence similarity when clustering within HLA-allele-positive subsets. Repertoires with fewer than 30,000 or more than 120,000 public chains were left out of co-occurrence clustering, as were four to six repertoires with anomalous nucleotide sharing. Here the immuneACCESS table is served through TCRdb, limited to in-frame sequences with V and J called. Missing clones are a known gap in these copies; in checked studies unresolved V genes cover under half, and the rest lacks a known reason. V and J calls plus clone size are reproduced from that table; the DNA served to infer D and trimming. This sample comprises under 150,000 clones, about 80% of them detected only once. The top ten constitute around 1.3% of the sample.

The investigation overall reported the following: Compared with equally common non-associated chains, HLA-associated TCR beta chains in a later analysis were more clonally expanded and had lower generation probabilities. Because HLA typing was missing for some donors at each locus, association tests included only the typed subset. Most CMV-associated TCR beta chains appeared to be HLA-restricted in a later analysis, and the HLA associations seemed to be driven largely by CMV exposure. Linkage disequilibrium might explain the correlated functional status among segregating V segments, but an unknown experimental factor could not be excluded. Because counts were too low, more than 15 rarely observed V segments, including chromosome 9 orphons, were excluded from the earlier analysis of fewer than 650 of the donors. The classifier was reported to diagnose cytomegalovirus status with high specificity and sensitivity in both the original and validation cohorts. This cohort had only TCR beta chains sequenced, and the lack of alpha or paired-chain data limited which features could be detected. The study gave a list of under 200 TCR beta chains associated with cytomegalovirus. While some public TCRs were present in many individuals, most TCR sequences turned up only very rarely across donors. In a later analysis, several top co-occurrence clusters were reported to appear linked to parvovirus B19, influenza, CMV and Epstein-Barr virus. Specific HLA alleles were associated with some 15,000 TCR beta sequences at a false discovery rate of 0.05 in a later analysis. According to a later genetic analysis, donors in an Asian-associated ancestry cluster had fewer N-insertions in productive TCRs than the roughly 700-donor mean. A further reported finding was that TCR beta sequences accurately predicted the HLA-A and HLA-B alleles for most subjects in the first cohort. A cluster of highly shared sequence variants was judged likely to be a technical artifact of the sequencing pipeline. Sequencing depth was assumed to be roughly uniform across donors in the presence/absence analyses, though that assumption may not hold. In a later genetic analysis, a missense DCLRE1C variant was associated with V-gene and J-gene trimming of TCR beta chains, and the association was replicated in an independent cohort. When HLA alleles, especially DR and DQ, strongly co-occurred, attributing TCR associations to individual alleles was difficult. In an earlier analysis of 587 of the donors, most TCR beta V segments were observed in productive rearrangements about 87% or about 30% of the time, broadly matching IMGT annotations. In a later analysis, the rate of TCR association differed among HLA loci, with DRB1 alleles having the most associated TCRs and HLA-C alleles having the fewest. According to the authors, the approach could potentially be generalized to other disease states and immunological phenotypes. A few of the identified cytomegalovirus-associated TCR beta chains were confirmed in vitro to be specific for cytomegalovirus antigens. The only immune exposure information available for the cohort was CMV serostatus.

The cohort comprised around 690 healthy bone marrow donors. Cohort members were all nominally healthy when sampled, although unrecorded immune exposures were likely present. The donor was CMV seropositive and was included in the group of approximately 300 seropositive cohort members. A peripheral blood sample was provided by each donor, and peripheral blood mononuclear cells were used for TCR beta sequencing. The Qiagen DNeasy Blood Extraction Kit was used to extract genomic DNA from the blood cell samples. The clonotype was recovered from a male donor in good health and CMV-seropositive. Sequences were obtained from PBMCs.

The DNA reads TGTGCCAGCAGCTTAGTTCTCGGCAGGGGGCTGGACACTGAAGCTTTCTTT. Its coded protein is CASSLVLGRGLDTEAFF. The V gene is TRBV11-2 and the J gene is TRBJ1-1, with 8 middle bases fitting TRBD1. From its cysteine to its phenylalanine, the CDR3 spans 17 amino acids. Only the CDR3 part of the read is kept: 51 bases, read in frame from the first base. CDR1 and CDR2 are drawn from the germline V gene: SGHAT, FQNNGV. Clipping removes 1 base from V and 3 bases from J, with 10 as the unmatched junction base count.